Each of the 26 T cell receptor beta chains below was sequenced from the same sample in a study of technical replicates of blood from several donors. Sequencing was performed with immunoSEQ multiplex PCR; in TCRdb, only in-frame clones are kept and a portion is missing. The sample lists 85,000 to 100,000 clones, around 94% seen once, with approximately 0.26% in the top ten. Sequencing was carried out using T cells isolated from PBMCs. Source of these receptors: a human donor in good health.

The table lists this clone with a count of one. The chain carries TRBV6-5 and TRBJ1-2; weak D call: TRBD1 (6 bases). V lost 8 bases and J lost 8, with 24 bases in between. This CDR3 contains 15 residues. Per the germline V gene, CDR1 is MNHEY and CDR2 is SVGAGI. This CDR3 reads CASSLQGPVTDGYTF. The DNA for the CDR3 is TGTGCCAGCTCCCTTCAGGGGCCTGTAACGGACGGCTACACCTTC.

In this sample, this clone turned up once. The chain couples TRBV10-3 to TRBJ2-5, with D maybe TRBD1 (6 bases). The V and J ends lost 6 bases and 0 bases respectively, with 14 bases between them. This CDR3 has 15 residues. Germline loops: CDR1 ENHRY, CDR2 SYGVKD. This CDR3 reads CAIRPNTGNQETQYF. CDR3 nucleotide sequence: TGTGCCATCAGACCCAACACAGGGAACCAAGAGACCCAGTACTTC.

In this sample, this clone turned up once. The chain joins TRBV11-2 to TRBJ2-5; TRBD2 matches 8 bases. This CDR3 region has 15 residues. Germline CDR1 SGHAT, CDR2 FQNNGV. V gave up 4 bases and J gave up 2 bases; unmatched junction bases: 6. CDR3 nucleotides: TGTGCCAGCAGCTCGAGGACTAGCAGACAAGAGACCCAGTACTTC. It codes for CASSSRTSRQETQYF.

This sequence joins TRBV5-1 and TRBJ1-1; D not certain. CDR1 and CDR2 (germline): SGHRS, YFSETQ. Trimming took off 1 base at V and 6 bases at J, with 13 bases between the two ends. This CDR3 is 14 amino acids long. The CDR3 coding sequence is TGCGCCAGCAGCTTGTCCCAGGACTTACCTGAAGCTTTCTTT. Its translation is CASSLSQDLPEAFF.

The V and J genes are TRBV11-2 and TRBJ2-2; 8 nucleotides agree with TRBD2. CDR3 length: 14 residues. The V gene end was trimmed by 5 bases and the J gene end by 9 bases; junction bases not matched to a gene: 8. Germline V gene lookup returns CDR1 SGHAT and CDR2 FQNNGV. The CDR3: CASSAGGGPRELFF. In DNA, the CDR3 is TGTGCCAGCAGCGCCGGCGGGGGGCCGAGGGAGCTGTTTTTT.

The chain employs TRBV25-1 and TRBJ1-5; D unresolved. Trimming shortened V by 2 bases and J by 0 bases, and 5 bases separated the two germline ends. CDR1 is MGHDK and CDR2 is SYGVNS in the germline V gene. CDR3 length: 14 residues. The CDR3 protein is CASSEDNSNQPQHF. CDR3 nucleotides: TGTGCCAGCAGTGAAGACAATAGCAATCAGCCCCAGCATTTT. The complete variable domain, with remaining parts taken from reference TRBV25-1 and TRBJ1-5, reads EADIYQTPRYLVIGTGKKITLECSQTMGHDKMYWYQQDPGMELHLIHYSYGVNSTEKGDLSSESTVSRIRTEHFPLTLESARPSHTSQYLCASSEDNSNQPQHFGDGTRLSIL.

The chain links TRBV19 to TRBJ1-3; D not resolved. CDR3 length: 15 amino acids. Germline CDR1 and CDR2: LNHDA and SQIVND (reference sequence). Deletions cut 3 bases from V and 2 bases from J, with 11 bases between. The CDR3 nucleotides are TGTGCCAGTAGTATGAGGAGGGAAACTGGAAACACCATATATTTT. Its protein product is CASSMRRETGNTIYF.

The V and J genes are TRBV11-2 and TRBJ2-5; D gene ambiguous. Looked up from germline, CDR1 is SGHAT and CDR2 is FQNNGV. This CDR3 spans 11 amino acids. V was shortened by 3 bases and J by 5 bases, with 4 bases between the two germline ends. CDR3 nucleotides: TGTGCCAGCAGCTTCGGGGAGACCCAGTACTTC. It codes for CASSFGETQYF.

The V and J genes are TRBV4-1 and TRBJ2-7; 8 bases match TRBD2. Germline CDR1 MGHRA, CDR2 YSYEKL. This CDR3 spans 17 amino acids. With 3 bases clipped from V and 0 bases from J, the junction kept 10 bases outside the gene matches. The chain's CDR3 is CASSQLRLAGSSYEQYF. DNA for the CDR3: TGCGCCAGCAGCCAGCTGCGGCTAGCGGGCAGCTCCTACGAGCAGTACTTC.

The rearrangement joins TRBV25-1 to TRBJ2-3; 13 bases map to TRBD2. With 5 bases clipped from V and 3 bases from J, the junction kept 5 bases outside the gene matches. The CDR3 loop spans 16 amino acids. The V gene's germline CDR1 is MGHDK and CDR2 SYGVNS. CDR3 region: CASSPGLAGITDTQYF. The CDR3 nucleotides are TGTGCCAGCAGTCCGGGACTAGCGGGGATTACAGATACGCAGTATTTT.

This chain links TRBV28 with TRBJ2-2; 7 bases match TRBD1. The CDR3 is 16 amino acids. Trimming took 5 bases from V and 0 from J; bases not matched to a gene: 6. Germline CDR1 MDHEN, CDR2 SYDVKM. CDR3 sequence (DNA): TGTGCCAGCAGTCCCCGAACAGGGGCGAACACCGGGGAGCTGTTTTTT. It yields the protein CASSPRTGANTGELFF.

The chain's CDR3 is CASSLGGGGAGPYNEQFF. DNA for the CDR3: TGTGCCAGCAGCCTCGGGGGCGGGGGCGCGGGTCCCTACAATGAGCAGTTCTTC. The rearrangement links TRBV11-2 to TRBJ2-1; possible D gene TRBD2, 7 bases. Germline lookup yields CDR1 SGHAT and CDR2 FQNNGV. Trimming took off 5 bases at V and 2 bases at J, with 22 bases between the two ends. This CDR3 contains 18 residues.

The chain links TRBV5-6 to TRBJ2-7; possibly TRBD2 for D (6 bases). CDR1 is SGHDT, CDR2 YYEEEE, per germline. The CDR3 has 19 residues. V lost 4 bases and J lost 2, with 28 bases in between. The CDR3 loop is CASSLKPGAGLRRTYEQYF. The DNA of the CDR3 is TGTGCCAGCAGCCTCAAGCCCGGGGCAGGACTAAGAAGAACCTACGAGCAGTACTTC.

The chain combines TRBV7-9 with TRBJ1-5, with TRBD1 matching over 8 bases. Germline CDR1 and CDR2: SEHNR and FQNEAQ (reference sequence). V gave up 4 bases and J gave up 0 bases; unmatched junction bases: 2. The CDR3 extends over 15 amino acids. The CDR3 region has the DNA TGTGCCAGCAGCTACGGACAGGGTAGCAATCAGCCCCAGCATTTT. Translated, it gives CASSYGQGSNQPQHF.

The chain carries TRBV10-3 and TRBJ2-5; the D gene is possibly TRBD2 (6 bases). The CDR3 has 16 amino acids. Germline CDR1 and CDR2: ENHRY and SYGVKD. The V end was cut by 0 bases, the J end by 0 bases, with 11 bases between. The CDR3 spells CAISESTGGYQETQYF. The CDR3, as DNA: TGTGCCATCAGTGAGTCGACCGGAGGGTACCAAGAGACCCAGTACTTC.

The chain joins TRBV6-1 to TRBJ1-1, with D tentatively TRBD1 (5 bases). Trimming removed 6 bases at V and 0 bases at J, with 8 bases between. The CDR3 is made up of 13 amino acids. Per the germline V gene, CDR1 is MNHNS and CDR2 is SASEGT. Here the CDR3 DNA reads TGTGCCAGCAGGTCGACAGTGAACACTGAAGCTTTCTTT. It is translated as CASRSTVNTEAFF.

V gene TRBV5-6 combines with J gene TRBJ2-1, with 8 positions matching TRBD2. The V gene end was trimmed by 0 bases and the J gene end by 9 bases; junction bases not matched to a gene: 8. CDR1 SGHDT and CDR2 YYEEEE come from the germline V gene. The CDR3 has 15 amino acids. The CDR3 loop reads CASSLEGLGDSEQFF. The CDR3 nucleotides read TGTGCCAGCAGCTTGGAGGGACTAGGTGACAGTGAGCAGTTCTTC.

The chain has TRBV7-2 and TRBJ2-7, with 7 nucleotides matching TRBD1. This CDR3 contains 16 residues. Germline CDR1 reads SGHTA; CDR2 reads FQGNSA. The ends lost 2 bases at V and 2 bases at J; junction bases unmatched: 9. Written as DNA, the CDR3 is TGTGCCAGCAGCTTATGGGGGACAGAGGCTACCTACGAGCAGTACTTC. Translating gives CASSLWGTEATYEQYF.

The chain joins TRBV27 to TRBJ1-4, with D perhaps TRBD1 (5 bases). Germline assignment: CDR1 MNHEY and CDR2 SMNVEV (reference sequence). The CDR3 consists of 14 residues. The V end lost 6 bases, the J end lost 7 bases, and 15 bases lay between the germline ends. CDR3 loop: CASSATYGGEKLFF. DNA for the CDR3: TGTGCCAGCAGCGCCACCTACGGGGGTGAAAAACTGTTTTTT.

The V gene is TRBV5-1, the J gene TRBJ1-1; D not resolved. Germline V gene lookup returns CDR1 SGHRS and CDR2 YFSETQ. The V and J ends lost 2 bases and 4 bases respectively, with 6 bases between them. This CDR3 contains 12 residues. The CDR3 sequence: CASSFLGTEAFF. CDR3 nucleotides: TGCGCCAGCAGCTTCCTCGGCACTGAAGCTTTCTTT.

The chain couples TRBV5-6 to TRBJ2-4, with TRBD2 as a possible D gene (5 bases). The length of the CDR3 is 14 residues. The V gene's germline CDR1 is SGHDT and CDR2 YYEEEE. V was pared by 2 bases and J by 7 bases, with 13 bases between. The CDR3 sequence: CASSLASGGNIQYF. The CDR3, as DNA: TGTGCCAGCAGCTTAGCCAGCGGCGGGAACATTCAGTACTTC.

This chain uses TRBV4-1 with TRBJ2-5, with unresolved D. The CDR3 has 16 amino acids. Germline values: CDR1 MGHRA, CDR2 YSYEKL. The V and J ends lost 0 bases and 2 bases respectively, with 13 bases between them. The CDR3 nucleotides read TGCGCCAGCAGCCAAGATCTGCCCGAGATACAAGAGACCCAGTACTTC. It specifies CASSQDLPEIQETQYF.

This clone appeared once. The chain has TRBV19 and TRBJ2-1; D is unresolved. Deletions cut 9 bases from V and 7 bases from J, with 19 bases between. The CDR3 covers 14 residues. Germline-derived CDR1 and CDR2 are LNHDA and SQIVND (reference sequence). Here the CDR3 DNA reads TGTGCCAGCAAATCCGGTTTACAGAAAAATGAGCAGTTCTTC. Amino acid sequence: CASKSGLQKNEQFF.

The chain carries TRBV6-1 and TRBJ2-5; 7 positions agree with TRBD1. CDR1 is MNHNS, CDR2 SASEGT, per germline. This CDR3 spans 12 amino acids. Trimming cost V 8 bases and J 4 bases; bases outside gene matches: 4. CDR3 region: CASFGQAETQYF. DNA of the CDR3: TGTGCCAGCTTCGGACAGGCAGAGACCCAGTACTTC.

The V and J genes are TRBV28 and TRBJ2-7; 11 positions match TRBD2. The germline V gene has CDR1 MDHEN and CDR2 SYDVKM. J was trimmed by 5 bases and V by 5 bases; bases with no gene match: 5. The CDR3 is made up of 14 amino acids. CDR3 in DNA: TGTGCCAGCAGTCCGCTAGCGGGAGGTAACGAGCAGTACTTC. It translates to CASSPLAGGNEQYF.

V is TRBV6-5 and J is TRBJ2-1; 8 bases are a match to TRBD1. V lost 5 bases and J lost 1; bases outside the gene matches: 4. Germline CDR1 is MNHEY and CDR2 is SVGAGI. The CDR3 length is 15 residues. CDR3 sequence (DNA): TGTGCCAGCAGTCAAACAGGGGGTTCCTACAATGAGCAGTTCTTC. Its translation is CASSQTGGSYNEQFF.